The text below deals with one TCR beta chain. Its matching antigen is unknown. The data were obtained in a study of cytomegalovirus exposure and HLA in healthy donors. Findings and caveats of the study: Cytomegalovirus status was reportedly diagnosed by the classifier with high sensitivity and specificity.

CDR3 length: 14 residues. J was trimmed by 9 bases and V by 2 bases; bases with no gene match: 5. CDR1 SGHNT and CDR2 YYREEE come from the germline V gene (reference sequence). Data came from immunoSEQ multiplex PCR; TCRdb stores just in-frame clones and leaves some out. The table shows 200,000 or so clones, with 75% to 90% occurring only once. The sequence was collected from a man aged 18 to 30 in good health and CMV-seropositive. Sequences were obtained from PBMCs. This rearrangement joins TRBV5-4 to TRBJ2-1; TRBD2 aligns across 10 bases. CDR3 sequence: CASSLQREGTEQFF. Here the CDR3 DNA reads TGTGCCAGCAGCTTACAGCGGGAGGGCACTGAGCAGTTCTTC.